This T cell receptor (beta chain) was found in a study of T cell repertoires in cytomegalovirus infection. Study overall: Public TCR beta signatures were indicative of both CMV infection and a matching HLA type.

TCRdb called the reads again in MiXCR, with one record for every CDR3 protein. The table lists about 890,000 distinct CDR3 sequences, roughly 31% of them singletons. Points on this clonotype: Its matching antigen is unknown.

Trimming shortened V by 0 bases and J by 8 bases, and 19 bases separated the two germline ends. The CDR3 consists of 16 residues. Germline V lookup: CDR1 SGHDN, CDR2 FVKESK. General study findings and limits: What dominated the ex vivo response were HLA-C-restricted CMV-specific TCR beta clonotypes.

The sequences come from cultured CD8+ T cells from PBMCs, collected from culture after CMV antigen stimulation. The clonotype originates from a human donor in good health (CMV status not recorded). Some clones in this sample may be carry-over from other donors' samples. This chain joins TRBV14 and TRBJ1-2; unclear D gene. In nucleotides, the CDR3 is TGTGCCAGCAGCCAAGATTCGCGCCCCGCCGTGGAGGGCTACACCTTC. This translates into CASSQDSRPAVEGYTF.